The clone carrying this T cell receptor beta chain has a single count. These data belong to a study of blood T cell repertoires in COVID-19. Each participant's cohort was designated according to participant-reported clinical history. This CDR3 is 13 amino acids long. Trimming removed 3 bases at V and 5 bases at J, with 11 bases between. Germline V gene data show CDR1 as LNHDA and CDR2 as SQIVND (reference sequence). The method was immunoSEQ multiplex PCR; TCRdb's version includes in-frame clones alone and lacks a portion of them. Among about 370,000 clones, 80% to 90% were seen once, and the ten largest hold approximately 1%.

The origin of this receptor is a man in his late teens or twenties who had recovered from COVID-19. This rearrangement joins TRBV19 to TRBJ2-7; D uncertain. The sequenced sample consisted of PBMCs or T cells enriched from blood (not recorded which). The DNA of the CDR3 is TGTGCCAGTAGTATTGGCGTGGGCAACGAGCAGTACTTC. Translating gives CASSIGVGNEQYF.